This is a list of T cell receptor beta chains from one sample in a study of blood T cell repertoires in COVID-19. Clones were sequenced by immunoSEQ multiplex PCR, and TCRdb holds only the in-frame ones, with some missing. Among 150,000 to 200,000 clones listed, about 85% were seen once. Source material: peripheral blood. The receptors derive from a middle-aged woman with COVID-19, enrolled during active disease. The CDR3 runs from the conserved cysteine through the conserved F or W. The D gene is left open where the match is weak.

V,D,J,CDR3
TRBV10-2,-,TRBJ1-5,CASSGGVISQPQHF
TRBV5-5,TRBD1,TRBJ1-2,CASSSGTGGAFDGYTF
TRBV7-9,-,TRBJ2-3,CASSSSGGATDTQYF
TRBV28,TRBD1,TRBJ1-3,CASSSPGGSSGNTIYF
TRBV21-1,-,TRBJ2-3,CASSKGLAGHLCTDTQYF
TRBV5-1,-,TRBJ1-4,CASSHPGSDEKLFF
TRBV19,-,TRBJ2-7,CAKLFYEQYF
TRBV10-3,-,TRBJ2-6,CAISSTSYGGANVLTF
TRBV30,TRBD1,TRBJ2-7,CAWVTGTGDYEQYF
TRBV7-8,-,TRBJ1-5,CASSLGIGRPQHF
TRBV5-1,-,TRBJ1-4,CASSSTPKRTAGATNEKLFF
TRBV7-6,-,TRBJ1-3,CASSFGGVATGNTIYF
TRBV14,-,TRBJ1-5,CASSLTGSYQPQHF
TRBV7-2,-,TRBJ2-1,CASSLSYYNEQFF
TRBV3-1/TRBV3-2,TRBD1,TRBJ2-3,CASSQRTGGWGTDTQYF
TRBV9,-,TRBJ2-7,CASSEGVADAYEQYF
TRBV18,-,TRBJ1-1,CASSLGGPNTEAFF
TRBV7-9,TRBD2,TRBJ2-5,CASGSGGPETQYF
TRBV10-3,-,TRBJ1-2,CAISDRQDNYGYTF
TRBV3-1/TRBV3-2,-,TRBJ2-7,CASSDRYEQYF
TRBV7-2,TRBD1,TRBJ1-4,CASSYSTGDRNEKLFF
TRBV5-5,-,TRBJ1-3,CASSLQVTQNTIYF
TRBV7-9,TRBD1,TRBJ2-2,CATPSGTGRTGELFF
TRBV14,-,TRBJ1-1,CASSQDWGVDTEAFF
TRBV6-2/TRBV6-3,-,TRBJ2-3,CASSRPQGLGTDTQYF
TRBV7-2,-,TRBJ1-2,CASSPSAETYGYTF
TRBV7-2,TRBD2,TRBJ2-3,CASSLALAGITDTQYF
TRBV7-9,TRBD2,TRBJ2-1,CASSLVGSGFSYNEQFF
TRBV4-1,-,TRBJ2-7,CASSQDSLDEQYF
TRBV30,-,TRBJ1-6,CAWSLTGKNSPLHF
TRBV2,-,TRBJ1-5,CASRERVGNQPQHF
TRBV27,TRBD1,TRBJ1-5,CASSLTGWDQPQHF
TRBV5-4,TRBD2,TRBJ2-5,CASSQGLAGGQETQYF
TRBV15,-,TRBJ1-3,CATSRAYSSGNTIYF
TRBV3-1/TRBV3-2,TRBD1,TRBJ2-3,CASAGTESRDTQYF
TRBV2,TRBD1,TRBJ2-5,CASSSGGVRTGQETQYF
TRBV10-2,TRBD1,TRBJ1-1,CASRPGQGWTEAFF
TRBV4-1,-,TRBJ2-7,CASSQVGGGGPYEQYF
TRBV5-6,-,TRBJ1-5,CASSLGGGRFRDQPQHF
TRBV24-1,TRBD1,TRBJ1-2,CATSADRGDGYTF